One sample yielded the 11 T cell receptor beta chains listed below, sequenced in a study of T cell responses to AZD1222 COVID-19 vaccine. The table came from immunoSEQ multiplex PCR; TCRdb's copy has only in-frame clones and leaves some out. The table includes about 120,000 clones, more than 75% detected once. The source material was peripheral blood, sampled on day 0 of AZD1222 vaccination. The receptors come from an adult in good health.

The chain combines TRBV19 with TRBJ1-2; D is possibly TRBD1 (6 bases). The CDR3 contains 14 residues. Trimming pared 5 bases from V and 2 bases from J, leaving 12 bases between. Germline CDR1 and CDR2: LNHDA and SQIVND (reference sequence). The CDR3 nucleotides read TGTGCCAGTAGTGGACAGCCAGTGAACTATGGCTACACCTTC. Its protein product is CASSGQPVNYGYTF.

This rearrangement joins TRBV5-1 to TRBJ2-7; 7 bases map to TRBD1. After removal of 4 bases from V and 3 bases from J, the junction contained 13 bases not matched to a gene. The CDR3 loop spans 16 amino acids. Germline values: CDR1 SGHRS, CDR2 YFSETQ. This CDR3 reads CASSPDSDRSRYEQYF. DNA for the CDR3: TGCGCCAGCAGCCCAGATTCGGACAGGTCACGCTACGAGCAGTACTTC.

The V and J genes are TRBV7-8 and TRBJ1-1; TRBD1 is a possible D gene (6 bases). This CDR3 comprises 17 residues. V gave up 1 base and J gave up 5 bases, with 20 bases separating them. Germline V gene lookup returns CDR1 SGHVS and CDR2 FQNEAQ. The CDR3 DNA reads as TGTGCCAGCAGCTTAGTAGGAGGGGGGGGAAAGTTGACTGAAGCTTTCTTT. Residues: CASSLVGGGGKLTEAFF. The variable domain in full, with the rest retrieved from reference TRBV7-8 and TRBJ1-1, is GAGVSQSPRYKVAKRGQDVALRCDPISGHVSLFWYQQALGQGPEFLTYFQNEAQLDKSGLPSDRFFAERPEGSVSTLKIQRTQQEDSAVYLCASSLVGGGGKLTEAFFGQGTRLTVV.

This chain links TRBV6-5 with TRBJ2-7; D perhaps matches TRBD2 (6 bases). V lost 4 bases and J 0 bases, leaving 13 bases between the germline ends. Per the germline V gene, CDR1 is MNHEY and CDR2 is SVGAGI. This CDR3 comprises 15 residues. The DNA for the CDR3 is TGTGCCAGCAGTTCTAGCGTCTATAGCTCCTACGAGCAGTACTTC. It is translated as CASSSSVYSSYEQYF.

The CDR3 spells CASSVETGGREFF. The CDR3 DNA reads as TGTGCCAGCAGCGTAGAGACAGGGGGCCGTGAATTCTTT. The chain combines TRBV9 with TRBJ1-1; 10 nucleotides line up with TRBD1. The CDR3 has 13 amino acids. V gave up 0 bases and J gave up 14 bases; unmatched junction bases: 7. The germline gives CDR1 SGDLS, CDR2 YYNGEE.

The chain combines TRBV7-9 with TRBJ2-7; 9 positions agree with TRBD1. V was clipped by 5 bases and J by 4 bases; unmatched bases: 6. Germline CDR1 SEHNR, CDR2 FQNEAQ (reference sequence). The CDR3 covers 14 residues. The CDR3 DNA is TGTGCCAGCAGCCAGTGGGACAGGGCTTACGAGCAGTACTTC. Translation gives CASSQWDRAYEQYF.

V is TRBV4-3 and J is TRBJ1-5; unclear D gene. The CDR3 has 15 amino acids. Germline assignment: CDR1 LGHNA and CDR2 YSLEER. The V gene lost 0 bases and the J gene lost 7 bases, with 13 bases spanning the gap. The DNA of the CDR3 is TGCGCCAGCAGCCAAGAACCTGGGCGTAGCCAGCCCCAGCATTTT. Protein sequence: CASSQEPGRSQPQHF.

This chain uses TRBV19 with TRBJ2-3; possible D gene TRBD1, 6 bases. This CDR3 is 16 amino acids long. Trimming pared 6 bases from V and 2 bases from J, leaving 18 bases between. Germline CDR1 reads LNHDA; CDR2 reads SQIVND (reference sequence). The CDR3 protein is CASRSPGAPYTDTQYF. The DNA of the CDR3 is TGTGCCAGTAGATCGCCAGGGGCCCCCTACACAGATACGCAGTATTTT.

V and J are TRBV19 and TRBJ2-5, with D perhaps TRBD1 or TRBD2 (5 bases each). Germline values: CDR1 LNHDA, CDR2 SQIVND (reference sequence). The CDR3 runs 16 residues. V was shortened by 5 bases and J by 4 bases, with 20 bases between the two germline ends. CDR3 in DNA: TGTGCCAGTAGTCTAACGGGACCCCGGACCCCAGAGACCCAGTACTTC. It translates to CASSLTGPRTPETQYF.

V usage is TRBV5-6 and J usage is TRBJ1-3; D remains unclear. The CDR3 covers 14 residues. V shed 0 bases and J shed 6 bases, with 10 bases lying between them. CDR1 and CDR2 (germline): SGHDT, YYEEEE. DNA for the CDR3: TGTGCCAGCAGCTTGGCGGGAAGACAAAACACCATATATTTT. Translation: CASSLAGRQNTIYF.

The gene calls are TRBV7-3 and TRBJ2-3; possible D gene TRBD2, 7 bases. There are 18 residues in the CDR3. Trimming removed 5 bases from V and 2 bases from J, with 23 bases in between. Looked up from germline, CDR1 is SGHTA and CDR2 is FQGTGA. In DNA, the CDR3 is TGTGCCAGCAGCCCGACCGCGCGGGGGCCCGGGCACACAGATACGCAGTATTTT. Its translation is CASSPTARGPGHTDTQYF. Full variable domain (rest looked up from reference TRBV7-3 and TRBJ2-3): GAGVSQTPSNKVTEKGKYVELRCDPISGHTALYWYRQSLGQGPEFLIYFQGTGAADDSGLPNDRFFAVRPEGSVSTLKIQRTERGDSAVYLCASSPTARGPGHTDTQYFGPGTRLTVL.